Included here is one T cell receptor beta chain sequence, with context. The data stem from a study of blood T cell repertoires in COVID-19. Turning to the study itself: Sites in the United States, Italy and Spain provided acute and convalescent COVID-19 samples. Sources were T cells, B-cell-depleted T cells, or PBMCs; the material itself was cDNA or gDNA.

As processed by the authors: Estimation of nucleated cell counts was performed using reference gene primer amplification. TCRdb keeps only in-frame clones here, not all; method: immunoSEQ multiplex PCR. Clone size and the V and J calls come from that table; the DNA yielded D and trimming. The data show approximately 190,000 clones, about 86% seen once. The CDR3 is made up of 18 amino acids. V was pared by 3 bases and J by 2 bases, with 11 bases of the junction left unmatched. The germline CDR1 and CDR2 sequences are MRHNA and SNTAGT. This chain connects TRBV6-4 to TRBJ2-2, with TRBD1 matching 8 bases. The sample taken for sequencing was peripheral blood. The TCR sequence derives from a man under 40 with active or convalescent COVID-19. The CDR3 coding sequence is TGTGCCAGCAGTGATTGGTGGGGTCCAGGGGGCAACACCGGGGAGCTGTTTTTT. Amino acids: CASSDWWGPGGNTGELFF.